The TCR beta chain described here comes from a study of blood T cell repertoires in COVID-19. Study context: Collection of acute and convalescent COVID-19 samples took place in the United States, Italy and Spain.

Recruitment covered about two dozen US areas and drew participants whose ages spanned roughly 18 to 89 years. Contact with a PCR-confirmed or clinician-diagnosed COVID-19 case occurred within 2 weeks of entry. This CDR3 is built from 16 residues. Trimming cost V 4 bases and J 5 bases; bases outside gene matches: 7. Germline V gene data show CDR1 as MNHEY and CDR2 as SVGEGT. The table came from immunoSEQ multiplex PCR; TCRdb's copy has only in-frame clones and leaves some out. The sample comprises roughly 250,000 clones, about 90% of which are singletons, and 0.85% to 0.95% rests with the top ten. The clonotype was recovered from a middle-aged man who had been exposed to COVID-19. Material for sequencing was PBMCs or T cells enriched from blood (not recorded which). The chain has TRBV6-2 or TRBV6-3 and TRBJ2-5, with 13 bases fitting TRBD2. As DNA, the CDR3 is TGTGCCAGCAGTTCTCGACTAGCGGGAGGAGGGGAGACCCAGTACTTC. Translated, it gives CASSSRLAGGGETQYF.